This TCR beta chain appears in the sequencing data of a study of cytomegalovirus exposure and HLA in healthy donors. PCR used 60 Vbeta primers and 13 Jbeta primers. TCRdb's table, derived via immunoSEQ multiplex PCR, lists solely in-frame clones and lacks some. The sample lists around 170,000 clones; about 80% were seen once. Trimming pared 1 base from V and 7 bases from J, leaving 11 bases between. Germline lookup yields CDR1 SEHNR and CDR2 FQNEAQ (reference sequence). The CDR3 is made up of 14 amino acids. This TCR was recovered from a man in his 60s in good health and CMV-seronegative. What was sequenced was PBMCs. The J gene is TRBJ1-5, the V gene TRBV7-9, with a weak D call TRBD1 (5 bases). The CDR3 DNA follows: TGTGCCAGCAGCTTAGTTGGGGCGGGGCAGCCCCAGCATTTT. Encoded protein: CASSLVGAGQPQHF.